This TCR beta chain was sequenced for a study of vaccination and CD4 T cells after COVID-19. For the study at large: Convalescent individuals numbered four females and six males, two being Hispanic. Study-level findings and limits: Convalescent patients had a median roughly 86% of reactive clones appearing only post-vaccination.

The Oncomine TCR Beta short-read assay sequenced DNA from cultured CD4+ T cells. TCRdb re-called the PCR reads with MiXCR, one entry per CDR3 protein. The top ten clones hold 8.5% to 10% of a sample with about 16,000 distinct CDR3 sequences, approximately 72% of them seen once. About this clonotype: The antigen is undetermined. Since a much larger clone is just one base distant, this may be a read error.

Germline CDR1 reads SGHKS; CDR2 reads YYEKEE (reference sequence). The CDR3 is 14 residues long. V gave up 6 bases and J gave up 6 bases; unmatched junction bases: 10. Noted treatment: roughly 11-day PBMC culture with coronavirus spike peptide pools or control peptides (ViraFEST assay). T cells were expanded with peptide pools, and expanded clonotypes were identified by TCR sequencing. The chain employs TRBV5-5 and TRBJ2-3; TRBD2 agrees at 7 bases. Source: CD4+ T cells from blood, cultured in vitro, taken after SARS-CoV-2 vaccination. The clonotype comes from a human donor who received a COVID-19 vaccine. In DNA, the CDR3 is TGTGCCAGCAACGGAAGGGCCGGGGGGGATACGCAGTATTTT. This encodes CASNGRAGGDTQYF.